Listed here are 9 T cell receptor beta chains from one sample, sequenced in a study of T cells in women clearing cervical HPV infection. Profiling relied on immunoSEQ multiplex PCR, and the TCRdb table lists in-frame clones only, not all of them. This listing includes tens of thousands of clones. The sample taken for sequencing was blood buffy coat. The origin of the receptors is a woman aged 18-70 years with a cervical HPV16 infection that either progressed to CIN3+ or cleared (not recorded which).

On this clone itself: The read comes to an end 3 residues before the CDR3 does, leaving the germline J gene to fill in the end. This chain connects TRBV5-1 to TRBJ1-2; 8 bases align to TRBD1. This CDR3 is 14 amino acids long. Germline CDR1 reads SGHRS; CDR2 reads YFSETQ. V trimming: 0 bases; J trimming: 4 bases; junction bases outside the gene matches: 2. CDR3 loop: CASSLGDRIYGYTF. CDR3 bases read: TGCGCCAGCAGCTTGGGGGACAGGATCTATGGC.

CDR3 DNA, as far as it was read: TGTGCCAGCAGCCCAGGACAGGCATACTACGAC. It translates to CASSPGQAYYD. The whole CDR3 sequence reads CASSPGQAYYDYTF. The chain couples TRBV7-2 to TRBJ1-2; 7 nucleotides match TRBD1. The CDR3 goes on 3 residues after the read ends, and that part is filled in from the germline J gene. The CDR3 is made up of 14 amino acids. The germline gives CDR1 SGHTA, CDR2 FQGNSA.

The part of the CDR3 DNA that was read is TGTGCCAGCAGCTTCCAAGAGGCC. Translated, it gives CASSFQEA. The whole CDR3 reads CASSFQEAYTF. The J gene is TRBJ1-2, the V gene TRBV7-9; D remains ambiguous. The CDR3 goes on 3 residues after the read ends, and that part is filled in from the germline J gene. Germline V lookup: CDR1 SEHNR, CDR2 FQNEAQ (reference sequence). The CDR3 sequence is 11 residues long.

Its frequency marks this clone as medium-sized. The CDR3 goes on 3 residues after the read ends, and that part is filled in from the germline J gene. This chain joins TRBV7-6 and TRBJ2-3; 10 bases agree with TRBD2. Trimming removed 5 bases from V and 1 base from J; junction bases left unmatched: 9. The CDR3 sequence is 17 residues long. Germline lookup yields CDR1 SGHVS and CDR2 FNYEAQ. The CDR3 spells CASSPGTLAGGTDTQYF. CDR3 bases read: TGTGCCAGCAGCCCAGGAACGCTAGCGGGAGGCACAGATACG. Based on the CDR3 plus reference TRBV7-6 and TRBJ2-3, the full variable domain is GAGVSQSPRYKVTKRGQDVALRCDPISGHVSLYWYRQALGQGPEFLTYFNYEAQQDKSGLPNDRFSAERPEGSISTLTIQRTEQRDSAMYRCASSPGTLAGGTDTQYFGPGTRLTVL.

As for this clone: The sequenced fragment ends 3 residues before the CDR3 boundary, so the rest is inferred from the germline J gene. The chain carries TRBV19 and TRBJ2-3, with TRBD2 matching 8 bases. The germline V gene encodes CDR1 LNHDA and CDR2 SQIVND (reference sequence). This CDR3 is built from 16 residues. Losses at the gene ends were 6 bases for V and 2 bases for J; bases not matched to a gene: 10. CDR3 DNA, as far as it was read: TGTGCCAGTAGCTCCATTAGCGGGGCATCCACAGATACG. Protein sequence: CASSSISGASTDT. The CDR3 reads in full as CASSSISGASTDTQYF.

Of note for this clone: The sequence runs out 3 residues before the end of the CDR3; the remainder is reconstructed from the germline J gene. The chain links TRBV6-2 or TRBV6-3 to TRBJ2-1, with 8 positions matching TRBD2. The J segment lost 2 bases and the V segment lost 6 bases, leaving 3 bases of the junction unmatched. Germline lookup yields CDR1 MNHEY and CDR2 SVGEGT. This CDR3 is 14 amino acids long. The CDR3 is CASSPAGAYNEQFF. The CDR3 bases that were read are TGTGCCAGCAGCCCAGCGGGAGCCTACAATGAG.

On this clone itself: The read finishes 3 residues shy of the CDR3 end, and the germline J gene is used to complete it. This chain links TRBV7-9 with TRBJ2-5; D may be TRBD1 (6 bases). Germline assignment: CDR1 SEHNR and CDR2 FQNEAQ (reference sequence). Trimming shortened V by 5 bases and J by 2 bases, and 12 bases separated the two germline ends. The CDR3 runs to 14 residues. The sequenced part of the CDR3 DNA is TGTGCCAGCAGCCCTCGGACAGCACAAGAGACC. Translated, it gives CASSPRTAQET. The complete CDR3 protein is CASSPRTAQETQYF. The whole variable domain, remainder taken from reference TRBV7-9 and TRBJ2-5, is DTGVSQNPRHKITKRGQNVTFRCDPISEHNRLYWYRQTLGQGPEFLTYFQNEAQLEKSRLLSDRFSAERPKGSFSTLEIQRTEQGDSAMYLCASSPRTAQETQYFGPGTRLLVL.

On this clone itself: Read data end 3 residues before the CDR3 end; the end is taken from the germline J gene. The chain joins TRBV7-8 to TRBJ2-2, with unresolved D. Deletions cut 1 base from V and 7 bases from J, with 7 bases between. Germline CDR1 SGHVS, CDR2 FQNEAQ. CDR3 length: 13 amino acids. The CDR3 bases that were read are TGTGCCAGCAGCTTAGAGGTTATCGGGGAG. Translation gives CASSLEVIGE. The whole CDR3 region reads CASSLEVIGELFF.

Note on this clone: The CDR3 is cut off 3 residues early in the read; its end comes from the germline J gene. The chain links TRBV7-9 to TRBJ2-4; D call uncertain. Germline CDR1 is SEHNR and CDR2 is FQNEAQ (reference sequence). This CDR3 has 14 residues. The chain's CDR3 is CASNPTNGNYGQYF. CDR3 DNA (partial): TGTGCCAGCAACCCCACCAACGGAAACTATGGT.